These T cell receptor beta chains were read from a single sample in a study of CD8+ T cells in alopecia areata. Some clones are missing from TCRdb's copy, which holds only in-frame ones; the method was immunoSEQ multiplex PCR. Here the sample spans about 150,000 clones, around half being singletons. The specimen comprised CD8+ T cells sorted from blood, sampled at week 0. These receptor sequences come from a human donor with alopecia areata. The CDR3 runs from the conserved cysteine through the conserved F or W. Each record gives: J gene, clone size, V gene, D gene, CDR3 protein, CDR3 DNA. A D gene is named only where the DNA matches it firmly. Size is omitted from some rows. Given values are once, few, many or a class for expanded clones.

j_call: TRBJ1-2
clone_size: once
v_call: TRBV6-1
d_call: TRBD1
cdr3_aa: CASSFRQGGDGYTF
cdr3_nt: TGTGCCAGCAGTTTCCGACAGGGCGGCGATGGCTACACCTTC

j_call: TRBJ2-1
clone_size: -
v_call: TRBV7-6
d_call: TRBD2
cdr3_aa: CASSWTSQVDEQFF
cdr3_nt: TGTGCCAGCAGCTGGACTAGTCAGGTCGATGAGCAGTTCTTC

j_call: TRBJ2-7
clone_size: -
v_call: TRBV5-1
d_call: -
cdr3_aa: CASSSTRQFYEQYF
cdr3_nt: TGCGCCAGCAGCTCCACCAGACAGTTCTACGAGCAGTACTTC

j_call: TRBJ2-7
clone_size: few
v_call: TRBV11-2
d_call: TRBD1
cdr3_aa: CASSGDRQGIYEQYF
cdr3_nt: TGTGCCAGCAGCGGGGATCGACAGGGAATCTACGAGCAGTACTTC

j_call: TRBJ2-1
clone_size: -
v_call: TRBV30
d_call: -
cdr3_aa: CAWSVISNEQFF
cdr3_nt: TGTGCCTGGAGTGTAATTTCCAATGAGCAGTTCTTC

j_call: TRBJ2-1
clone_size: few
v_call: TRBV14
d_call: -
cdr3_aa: CASRDSSYNEQFF
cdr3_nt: TGTGCCAGCAGGGACAGCTCCTACAATGAGCAGTTCTTC

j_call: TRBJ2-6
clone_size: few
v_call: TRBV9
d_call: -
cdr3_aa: CASSVEGSGANVLTF
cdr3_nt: TGTGCCAGCAGCGTAGAGGGCTCTGGGGCCAACGTCCTGACTTTC

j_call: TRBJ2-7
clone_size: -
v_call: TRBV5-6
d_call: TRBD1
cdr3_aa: CASSSGQGYEQYF
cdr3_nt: TGTGCCAGCAGCTCGGGACAGGGCTACGAGCAGTACTTC

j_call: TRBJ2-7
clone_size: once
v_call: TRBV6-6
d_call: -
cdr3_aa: CASSYAHGTLTYEQYF
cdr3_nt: TGTGCCAGCAGTTACGCCCACGGGACACTCACCTACGAGCAGTACTTC

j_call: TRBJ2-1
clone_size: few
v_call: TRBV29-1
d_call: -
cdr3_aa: CSVDDSYNEQFF
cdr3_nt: TGCAGCGTTGACGACTCCTACAATGAGCAGTTCTTC

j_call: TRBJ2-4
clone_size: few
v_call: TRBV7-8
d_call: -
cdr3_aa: CASSLAPRDRPGLAKNIQYF
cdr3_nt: TGTGCCAGCAGCTTAGCCCCCCGGGACCGACCCGGCCTAGCCAAAAACATTCAGTACTTC

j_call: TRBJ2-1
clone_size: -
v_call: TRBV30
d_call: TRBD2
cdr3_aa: CAWSGGLKRNNEQFF
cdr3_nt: TGTGCCTGGAGCGGGGGGTTAAAACGAAACAATGAGCAGTTCTTC

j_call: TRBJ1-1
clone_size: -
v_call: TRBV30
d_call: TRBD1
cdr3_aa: CAWQTPGTGVFTEAFF
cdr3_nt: TGTGCCTGGCAAACTCCCGGGACAGGGGTTTTCACTGAAGCTTTCTTT

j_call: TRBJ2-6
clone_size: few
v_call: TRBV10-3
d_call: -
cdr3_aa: CAIGAPNVLTF
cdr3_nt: TGTGCCATCGGGGCGCCGAACGTCCTGACTTTC

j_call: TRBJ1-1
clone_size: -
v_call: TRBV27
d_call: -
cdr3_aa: CASSLSGRGIEAFF
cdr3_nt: TGTGCCAGCAGTCTATCGGGGAGGGGAATTGAAGCTTTCTTT

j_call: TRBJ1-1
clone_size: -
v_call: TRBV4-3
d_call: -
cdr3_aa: CASSQGWGDSGTEAFF
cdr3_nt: TGCGCCAGCAGCCAAGGGTGGGGGGACTCGGGCACTGAAGCTTTCTTT

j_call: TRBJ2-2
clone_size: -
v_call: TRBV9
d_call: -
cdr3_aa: CASSSRVTGELFF
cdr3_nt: TGTGCCAGCAGCTCCAGGGTTACCGGGGAGCTGTTTTTT

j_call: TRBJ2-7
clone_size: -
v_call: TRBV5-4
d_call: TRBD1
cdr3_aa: CASSLNTGQGRREQYF
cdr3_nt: TGTGCCAGCAGCTTGAACACCGGACAGGGACGTCGAGAGCAGTACTTC

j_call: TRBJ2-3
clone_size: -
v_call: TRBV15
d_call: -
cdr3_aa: CATSRETATDTQYF
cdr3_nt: TGTGCCACCAGCAGAGAGACAGCCACAGATACGCAGTATTTT

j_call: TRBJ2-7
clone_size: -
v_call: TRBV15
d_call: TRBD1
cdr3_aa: CATNRDRGHEQYF
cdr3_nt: TGTGCCACCAACCGGGACAGGGGCCACGAGCAGTACTTC

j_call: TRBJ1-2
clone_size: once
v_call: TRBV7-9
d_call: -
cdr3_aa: CASSLDTAFAYGYTF
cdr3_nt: TGTGCCAGCAGCTTAGATACTGCTTTCGCCTATGGCTACACCTTC

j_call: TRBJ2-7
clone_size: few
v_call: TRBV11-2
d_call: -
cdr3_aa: CASSLEGYEQYF
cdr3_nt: TGTGCCAGCAGCTTGGAGGGCTACGAGCAGTACTTC

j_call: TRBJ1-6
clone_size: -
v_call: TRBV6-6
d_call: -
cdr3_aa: CASSRQSFNSPLHF
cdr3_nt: TGTGCCAGCAGCAGACAGTCGTTTAATTCACCCCTCCACTTT